A single sample gave rise to the 4 T cell receptor beta chains below, sequenced in a study of T cells expressing NK-cell markers (dated by TCRdb to the early 2020s). Libraries were prepared through 5' RACE. TCRdb lists the instrument as Illumina HiSeq 2000. TCRdb reprocessed the reads into one record per CDR3 protein sequence, lacking DNA. The table kept for this sample lists 30,000 or so distinct CDR3 sequences. The top ten clones comprise roughly 60% of the sample. Sequencing used blood T cells: a sorted CD56 or NKG2C T cell subset, CD4+ or CD8+ T cells, or bulk PBMC T cells (not recorded which). These receptors were taken from a woman aged 18 to 75 in good health.

V and J are TRBV5-1 and TRBJ2-2; the TCRdb call, TRBD1, lacks DNA for checking. CDR1 and CDR2 from the germline V gene are SGHRS and YFSETQ. The CDR3 is 16 amino acids. CDR3 sequence reads: CASSLAQGARNGELFF.

This CDR3 is CSARDLLPRVNGYEQYF. The chain is built from TRBV20-1 and TRBJ2-7. This CDR3 is built from 17 residues. Germline V gene sequence: CDR1 DFQATT, CDR2 SNEGSKA (reference sequence).

The V and J genes are TRBV20-1 and TRBJ2-1; TCRdb's D gene call, TRBD1, goes unchecked for lack of DNA. CDR1 and CDR2 (germline): DFQATT, SNEGSKA (reference sequence). The CDR3 extends over 14 amino acids. CDR3 amino acids: CSAPYGAGDNEQFF.

The genes are TRBV27 and TRBJ1-6; absent DNA, TCRdb's TRBD1 call cannot be checked. CDR1 and CDR2 (germline): MNHEY, SMNVEV (reference sequence). The CDR3 has 14 residues. This CDR3 reads CASSSTGWGSPLHF.